This T cell receptor beta chain originates from a study of shared clonotypes between healthy human individuals. Clones were sequenced by immunoSEQ multiplex PCR, and TCRdb holds only the in-frame ones, with some missing. Of 2 million to 2.5 million clones listed, 85% to 95% are singletons. Naive CD8 cells comprised CD45RO-negative, CCR7-positively selected cells, excluding terminally differentiated effector memory CD45RA+ cells. Sequencing input: naive CD8+ T cells from PBMCs. This TCR was recovered from a man younger than 35 in good health. Some clones in this sample may be carry-over from other donors' samples.

CDR3 residues: CSVEDLGGQYGYTF. DNA for the CDR3: TGCAGCGTTGAAGATCTTGGGGGACAGTATGGCTACACCTTC. This rearrangement joins TRBV29-1 to TRBJ1-2, with 7 positions matching TRBD1. The V gene end was trimmed by 0 bases and the J gene end by 5 bases; junction bases not matched to a gene: 6. CDR3 length: 14 residues. Germline V gene data show CDR1 as SQVTM and CDR2 as ANQGSEA.